This T cell receptor (beta chain) was sequenced in a study of PD-L1 blockade in urothelial cancer. Time point defined: pretreatment peripheral blood. Metastatic or locally advanced urothelial carcinoma was present in the patients. The method was immunoSEQ multiplex PCR; TCRdb's version includes in-frame clones alone and lacks a portion of them. The sample records approximately 48,000 clones, 79% being singletons. Germline CDR1 and CDR2: SGHRS and YFSETQ. The length of the CDR3 is 15 residues. The junction had 10 bases not matched to a gene; V was cut back by 4 bases and J by 6 bases. Of note for this clone: Its cognate antigen is unknown.

Findings and limits, study-wide: By 3 weeks, tumor-associated blood clones had expanded more in durable-benefit patients.

The sequenced sample was PBMCs, obtained around atezolizumab (anti-PD-L1) treatment. The receptor was isolated from a man in his sixties or seventies with urothelial cancer. The genes are TRBV5-1 and TRBJ2-1, with 7 bases matching TRBD1. The CDR3 sequence: CASSPSAGGTNEQFF. The CDR3 coding sequence is TGCGCCAGCAGCCCTAGTGCAGGGGGTACCAATGAGCAGTTCTTC.